This TCR beta chain was captured by sequencing in a study of a mutant IDH1 vaccine in newly diagnosed glioma. Study overall: Vaccinations were initiated 4-6 weeks following radiotherapy alone, or were given together with temozolomide cycles. Receipt of radiotherapy, temozolomide, or both preceded the study, and most received both.

Trimming pared 5 bases from V and 9 bases from J, leaving 17 bases between. Germline V gene sequence: CDR1 GTSNPN, CDR2 SVGIG (reference sequence). The CDR3 is 13 amino acids. General study points: Changes in top peripheral clonotypes did not appear linked to pseudoprogression. Vaccine-induced immune responses occurred in under 95% of patients.

Specified time point: week 11, during vaccination. Doses comprised 300 ug of mutant IDH1 20-mer peptide each, plus topical imiquimod. The method was immunoSEQ multiplex PCR; TCRdb's version includes in-frame clones alone and lacks a portion of them. The data show some 130,000 clones, roughly 78% seen once. Worth noting for this clone: Antigen: not known.

This specimen was PBMCs, taken from a glioma patient whose treatment included an IDH1 peptide vaccine. The genes are TRBV30 and TRBJ2-1, with a tentative D call TRBD2 (6 bases). The sequence derives from a man aged 35 to 55 with glioma. The CDR3 DNA follows: TGTGCCTGGGGGGGGACTTTCTACGGTGAGCAGTTCTTC. Its protein product is CAWGGTFYGEQFF.